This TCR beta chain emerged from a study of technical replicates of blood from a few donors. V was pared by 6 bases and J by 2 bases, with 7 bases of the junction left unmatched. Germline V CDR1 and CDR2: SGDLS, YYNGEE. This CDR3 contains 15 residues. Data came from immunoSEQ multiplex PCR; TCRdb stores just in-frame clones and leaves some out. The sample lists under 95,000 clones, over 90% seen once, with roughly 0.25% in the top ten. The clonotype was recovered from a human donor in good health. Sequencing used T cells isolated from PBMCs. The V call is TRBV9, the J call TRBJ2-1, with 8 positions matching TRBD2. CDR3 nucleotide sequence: TGTGCCAGCACCAGCGGGAGTTCCACCTACAATGAGCAGTTCTTC. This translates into CASTSGSSTYNEQFF.